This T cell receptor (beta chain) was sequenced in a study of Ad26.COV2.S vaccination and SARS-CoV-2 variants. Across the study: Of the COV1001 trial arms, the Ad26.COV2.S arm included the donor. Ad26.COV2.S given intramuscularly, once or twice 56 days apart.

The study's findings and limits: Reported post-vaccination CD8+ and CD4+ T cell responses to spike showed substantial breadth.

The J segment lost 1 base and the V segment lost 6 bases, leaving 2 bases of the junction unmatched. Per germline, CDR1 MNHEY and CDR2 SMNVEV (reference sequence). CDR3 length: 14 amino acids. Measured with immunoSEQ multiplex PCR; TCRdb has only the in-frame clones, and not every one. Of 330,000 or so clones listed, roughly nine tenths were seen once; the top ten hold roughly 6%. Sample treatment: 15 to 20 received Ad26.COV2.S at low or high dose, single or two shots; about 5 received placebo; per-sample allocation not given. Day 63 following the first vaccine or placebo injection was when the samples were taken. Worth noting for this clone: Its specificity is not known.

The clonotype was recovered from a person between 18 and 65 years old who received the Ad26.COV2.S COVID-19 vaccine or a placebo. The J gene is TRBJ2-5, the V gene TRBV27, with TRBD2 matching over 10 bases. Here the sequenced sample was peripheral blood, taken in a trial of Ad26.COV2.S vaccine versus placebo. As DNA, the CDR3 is TGTGCCAGCAGATGGACTAGCGGCCAAGAGACCCAGTACTTC. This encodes CASRWTSGQETQYF.